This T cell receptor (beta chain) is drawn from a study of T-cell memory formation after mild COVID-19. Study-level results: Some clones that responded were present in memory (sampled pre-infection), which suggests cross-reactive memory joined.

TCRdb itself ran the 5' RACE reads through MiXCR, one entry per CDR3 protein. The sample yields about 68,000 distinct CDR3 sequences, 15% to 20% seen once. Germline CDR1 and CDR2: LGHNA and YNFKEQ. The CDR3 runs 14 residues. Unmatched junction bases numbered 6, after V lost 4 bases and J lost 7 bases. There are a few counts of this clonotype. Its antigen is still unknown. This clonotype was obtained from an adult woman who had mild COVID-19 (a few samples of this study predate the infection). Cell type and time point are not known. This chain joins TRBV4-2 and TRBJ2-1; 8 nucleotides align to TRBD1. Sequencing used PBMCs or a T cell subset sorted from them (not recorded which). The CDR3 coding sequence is TGTGCCAGCAGCCGGACAGGGCAGGGGAATGAGCAGTTCTTC. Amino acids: CASSRTGQGNEQFF.